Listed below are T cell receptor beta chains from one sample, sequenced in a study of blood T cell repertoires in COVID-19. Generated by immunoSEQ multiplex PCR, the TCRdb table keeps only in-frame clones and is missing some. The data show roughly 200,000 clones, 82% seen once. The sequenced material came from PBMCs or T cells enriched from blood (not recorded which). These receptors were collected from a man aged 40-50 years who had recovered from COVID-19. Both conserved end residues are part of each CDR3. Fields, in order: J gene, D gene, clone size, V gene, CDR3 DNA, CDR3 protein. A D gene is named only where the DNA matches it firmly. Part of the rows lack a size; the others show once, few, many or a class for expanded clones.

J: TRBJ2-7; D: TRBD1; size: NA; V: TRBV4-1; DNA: TGCGCCAGCAGCAAAACCGGGACAGGGTACTCCTACGAGCAGTACTTC; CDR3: CASSKTGTGYSYEQYF
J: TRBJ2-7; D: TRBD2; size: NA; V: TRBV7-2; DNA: TGTGCCAGCAGCTTGGGACTAGCGGGAGACTACGAGCAGTACTTC; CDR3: CASSLGLAGDYEQYF
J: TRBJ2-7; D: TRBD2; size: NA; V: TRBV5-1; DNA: TGCGCCAGCAGGGGGGGAGCGGGAGGACCGACCTACGAGCAGTACTTC; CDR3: CASRGGAGGPTYEQYF
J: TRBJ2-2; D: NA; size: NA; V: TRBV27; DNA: TGTGCCAGCAACCCTGGAGGGCGGCCCACCGGGGAGCTGTTTTTT; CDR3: CASNPGGRPTGELFF
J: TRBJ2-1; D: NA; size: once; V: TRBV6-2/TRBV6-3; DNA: TGTGCCAGCAGTTACCACCGGAGAGCTATGACGAATGAGCAGTTCTTC; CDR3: CASSYHRRAMTNEQFF
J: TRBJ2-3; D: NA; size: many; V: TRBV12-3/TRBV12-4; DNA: TGTGCCAGCAGATACTACACAGATACGCAGTATTTT; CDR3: CASRYYTDTQYF
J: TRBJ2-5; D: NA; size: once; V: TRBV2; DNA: TGTGCCAGCACGGTCCAAGAGACCCAGTACTTC; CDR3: CASTVQETQYF
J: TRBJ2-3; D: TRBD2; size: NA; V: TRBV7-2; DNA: TGTGCCAGCAGCTTGTTAACTAGCGGGAGCGGGACAGATACGCAGTATTTT; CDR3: CASSLLTSGSGTDTQYF
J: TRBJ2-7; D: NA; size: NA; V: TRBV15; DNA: TGTGCCACCAGCAGAGATTTGGGGGAGGTAGACGAGCAGTACTTC; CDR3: CATSRDLGEVDEQYF
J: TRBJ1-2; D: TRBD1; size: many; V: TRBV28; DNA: TGTGCCAGCAGTCCTCCTGGGGAGGGACAGGGCAATGGCTACACCTTC; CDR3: CASSPPGEGQGNGYTF
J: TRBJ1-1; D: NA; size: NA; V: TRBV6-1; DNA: TGTGCCAGCAGTGAAGCCGTGCTACCGAAAGCTTTCTTT; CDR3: CASSEAVLPKAFF
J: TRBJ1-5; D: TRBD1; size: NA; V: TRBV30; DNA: TGTGCCTGGAGTGGGGTAACAGGGGGTGATCAGCCCCAGCATTTT; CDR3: CAWSGVTGGDQPQHF
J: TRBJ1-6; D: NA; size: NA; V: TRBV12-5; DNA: TGTGCTAGTGGTTCAGATAATTCACCCCTCCACTTT; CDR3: CASGSDNSPLHF
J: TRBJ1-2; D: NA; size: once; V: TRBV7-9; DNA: TGTGCCAGCAGCTTAGAGGAGGGAGGCTACACCTTC; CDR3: CASSLEEGGYTF
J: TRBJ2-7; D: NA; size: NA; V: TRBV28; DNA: TGTGCCAGCAGTTTATGGAGGTCCGAGCAGTACTTC; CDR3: CASSLWRSEQYF
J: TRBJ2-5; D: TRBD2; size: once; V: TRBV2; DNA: TGTGCCAGCAGACTTTCGGGAATAGCGGGAGAGGGGGAGACCCAGTACTTC; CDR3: CASRLSGIAGEGETQYF
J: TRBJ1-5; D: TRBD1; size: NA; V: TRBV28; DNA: TGTGCCAGCAGTTTGGGACAGAGCCATCAGCCCCAGCATTTT; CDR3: CASSLGQSHQPQHF
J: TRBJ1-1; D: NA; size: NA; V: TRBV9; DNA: TGTGCCAGCAGCCTCGGGGGAGGTTCCTTGTTAGAAGCTTTCTTT; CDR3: CASSLGGGSLLEAFF
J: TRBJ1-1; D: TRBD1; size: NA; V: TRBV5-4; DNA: TGTGCCAGCAACAGACAGGGGGGACTGAACACTGAAGCTTTCTTT; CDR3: CASNRQGGLNTEAFF
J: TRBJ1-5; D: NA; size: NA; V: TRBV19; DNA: TGTGCCAGTTCGGGGATCGGCAATCAGCCCCAGCATTTT; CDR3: CASSGIGNQPQHF
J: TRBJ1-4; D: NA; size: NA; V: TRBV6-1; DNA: TGTGCCAGCAGTGACAGGGCTAATGAAAAACTGTTTTTT; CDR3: CASSDRANEKLFF
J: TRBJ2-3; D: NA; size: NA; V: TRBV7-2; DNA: TGTGCCAGCAGCTTAGGAGGCAGGGGCACAGATACGCAGTATTTT; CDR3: CASSLGGRGTDTQYF
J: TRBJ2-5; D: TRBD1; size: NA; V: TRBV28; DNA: TGTGCCAGCAGGCCACCCAGGGGGTCCGGAGAGACCCAGTACTTC; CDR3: CASRPPRGSGETQYF
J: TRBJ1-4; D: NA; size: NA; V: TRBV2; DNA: TGTGCCACCCGGGTAGAAGTTGGTGAAAAACTGTTTTTT; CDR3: CATRVEVGEKLFF
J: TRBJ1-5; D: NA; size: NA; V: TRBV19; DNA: TGTGCCAGTAGTATGGAGCAAAATAGCAATCAGCCCCAGCATTTT; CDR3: CASSMEQNSNQPQHF
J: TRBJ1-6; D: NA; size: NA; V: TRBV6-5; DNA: TGTGCCAGCAGTTACCGGGATAATTCACCCCTCCACTTT; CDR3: CASSYRDNSPLHF
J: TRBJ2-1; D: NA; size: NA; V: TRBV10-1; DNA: TGCGCCAGCAGTGCCCCAACTTCCCCCGAAGAGCAGTTCTTC; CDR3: CASSAPTSPEEQFF
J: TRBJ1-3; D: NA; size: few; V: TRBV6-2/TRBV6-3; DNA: TGTGCCAGCAGTTACTCGCCAGGGCCGGATGGAAACACCATATATTTT; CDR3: CASSYSPGPDGNTIYF
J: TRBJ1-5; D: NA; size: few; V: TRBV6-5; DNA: TGTGCCAGCGGGGCGGGGGACCGTTTTCAGCCCCAGCATTTT; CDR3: CASGAGDRFQPQHF
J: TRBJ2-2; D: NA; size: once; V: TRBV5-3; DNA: TGTGCCAGAAGCTTGGAGGCGGTGAACACCGGGGAGCTGTTTTTT; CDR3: CARSLEAVNTGELFF
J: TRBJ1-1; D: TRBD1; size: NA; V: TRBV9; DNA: TGTGCCAGCAGCCCGGACAGGATGAACACTGAAGCTTTCTTT; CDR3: CASSPDRMNTEAFF
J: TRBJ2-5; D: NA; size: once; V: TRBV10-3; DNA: TGTGCCATCAGTGCGCGGGCAGAAGAGACCCAGTACTTC; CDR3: CAISARAEETQYF
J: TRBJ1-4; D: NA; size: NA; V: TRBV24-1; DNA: TGTGCCACCAGTGATTCCACAGGCGCAACTAATGAAAAACTGTTTTTT; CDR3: CATSDSTGATNEKLFF
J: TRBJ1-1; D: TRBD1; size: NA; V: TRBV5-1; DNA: TGCGCCAGCAGCCTGACAGGGGGCAAGAACACTGAAGCTTTCTTT; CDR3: CASSLTGGKNTEAFF
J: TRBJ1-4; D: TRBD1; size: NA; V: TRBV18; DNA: TGTGCCAGCTCACCAAGACAGGGCCAAGGGGAAAAACTGTTTTTT; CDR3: CASSPRQGQGEKLFF
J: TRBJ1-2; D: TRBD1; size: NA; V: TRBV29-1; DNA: TGCAGCGTTTACTTAGGACAGGAAATCTATGGCTACACCTTC; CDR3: CSVYLGQEIYGYTF
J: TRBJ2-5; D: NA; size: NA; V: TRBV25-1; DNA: TGTGCCAGCAGTGATCCAGGGTTGGAGGAGACCCAGTACTTC; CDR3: CASSDPGLEETQYF
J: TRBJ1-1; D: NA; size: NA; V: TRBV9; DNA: TGTGCCAGCAGCGAAAGTATACAGGGAAGGGGGACTGAAGCTTTCTTT; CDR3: CASSESIQGRGTEAFF
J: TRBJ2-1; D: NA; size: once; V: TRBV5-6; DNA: TGTGCCAGCACAGGATACAATGAGCAGTTCTTC; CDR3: CASTGYNEQFF
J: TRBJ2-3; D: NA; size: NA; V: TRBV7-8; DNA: TGTGCCAGCAGCTCCACCACCGGGACTTCCACAGATACGCAGTATTTT; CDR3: CASSSTTGTSTDTQYF
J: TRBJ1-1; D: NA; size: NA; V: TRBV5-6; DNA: TGTGCCAGCAGCTCGACAGTGAGTTGGGAAGCTTTCTTT; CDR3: CASSSTVSWEAFF
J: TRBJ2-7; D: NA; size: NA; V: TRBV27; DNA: TGTGCCAGCAGCCGGATTCTAGCCTACGAGCAGTACTTC; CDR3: CASSRILAYEQYF
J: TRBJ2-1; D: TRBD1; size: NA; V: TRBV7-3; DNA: TGTGCCAGCAGCTCCTACTCGACAGGGGCCGGGTACAATGAGCAGTTCTTC; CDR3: CASSSYSTGAGYNEQFF
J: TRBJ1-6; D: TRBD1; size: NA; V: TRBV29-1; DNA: TGCAGCGTAAGGACAGGGGGGAGGAATTCACCCCTCCACTTT; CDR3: CSVRTGGRNSPLHF
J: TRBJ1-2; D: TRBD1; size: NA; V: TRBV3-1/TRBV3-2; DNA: TGTGCCAGCAGCCAAGGGTTCACAGGGGAGTCTTATGGCTACACCTTC; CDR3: CASSQGFTGESYGYTF
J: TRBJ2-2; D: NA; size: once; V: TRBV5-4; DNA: TGTGCCAGCTCCTTCAGGGGTAGGGACACCGGGGAGCTGTTTTTT; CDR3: CASSFRGRDTGELFF
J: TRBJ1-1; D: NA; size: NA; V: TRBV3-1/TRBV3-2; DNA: TGTGCCAGCAGCCAAGATGCAGGACTGTTGAACACTGAAGCTTTCTTT; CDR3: CASSQDAGLLNTEAFF
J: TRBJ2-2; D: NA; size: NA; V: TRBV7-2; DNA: TGTGCCAGCAGCTTGGGACAAGCCGGGGAGCTGTTTTTT; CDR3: CASSLGQAGELFF
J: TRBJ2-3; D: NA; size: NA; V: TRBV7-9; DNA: TGTGCCAGCAGCTCGGGACTGAACACAGATACGCAGTATTTT; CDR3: CASSSGLNTDTQYF
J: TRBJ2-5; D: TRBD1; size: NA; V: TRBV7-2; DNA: TGTGCCTCCCGAGGCCAGGGGGCGTGGGAGACCCAGTACTTC; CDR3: CASRGQGAWETQYF
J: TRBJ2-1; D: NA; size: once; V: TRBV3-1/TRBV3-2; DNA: TGTGCCAGCAGCCATCCCATGGGCAGGGAAGGTCACAATGAGCAGTTCTTC; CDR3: CASSHPMGREGHNEQFF
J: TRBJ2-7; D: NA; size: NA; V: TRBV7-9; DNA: TGTGCCAGCAGCTCCCTGGACACCTCGTCCTACGAGCAGTACTTC; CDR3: CASSSLDTSSYEQYF
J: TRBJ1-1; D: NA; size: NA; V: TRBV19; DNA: TGTGCCAGTAGTCCTCAGGGCTGGGGTGAAGCTTTCTTT; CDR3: CASSPQGWGEAFF
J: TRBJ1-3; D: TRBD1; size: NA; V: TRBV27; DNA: TGTGCCAGCAGTAAAGACAGGGTCTCTGGAAACACCATATATTTT; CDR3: CASSKDRVSGNTIYF
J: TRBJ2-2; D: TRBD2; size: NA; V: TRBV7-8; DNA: TGTGCCAGCAGCTTATTTGGGATAGCGGGAGCCGGGGAGCTGTTTTTT; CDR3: CASSLFGIAGAGELFF
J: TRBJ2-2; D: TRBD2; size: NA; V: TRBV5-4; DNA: TGTGCCAGCAGCTTCGGTAGCGGGGGCCTCACCGGGGAGCTGTTTTTT; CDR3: CASSFGSGGLTGELFF
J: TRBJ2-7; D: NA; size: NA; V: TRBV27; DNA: TGTGCCAGCAGACCCAGCGGCACCTACGAGCAGTACTTC; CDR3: CASRPSGTYEQYF
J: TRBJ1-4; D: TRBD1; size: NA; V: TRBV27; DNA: TGTGCCAGCAGTGGGACAGCGGCAGGTGAAAAACTGTTTTTT; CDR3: CASSGTAAGEKLFF
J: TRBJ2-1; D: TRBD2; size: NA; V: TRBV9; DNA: TGTGCCAGCAGCTGGACCGGGACTACCTCCAATGAGCAGTTCTTC; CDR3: CASSWTGTTSNEQFF
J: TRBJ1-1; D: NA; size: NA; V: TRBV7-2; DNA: TGTGCCAGCAGCGTAACAGCGAACACTGAAGCTTTCTTT; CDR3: CASSVTANTEAFF